Listed below are T cell receptor beta chains from one sample, sequenced in a study of T cell responses to AZD1222 COVID-19 vaccine. The table came from immunoSEQ multiplex PCR; TCRdb's copy has only in-frame clones and leaves some out. The table records approximately 100,000 clones, approximately 89% of them present only once. The material sequenced was peripheral blood, taken 28 days after the second dose of the MenACWY control vaccine. The receptors originated from an adult who received the MenACWY meningococcal vaccine as a control. The CDR3 runs from the conserved cysteine through the conserved F or W. A D gene is named only where the DNA matches it firmly. Not every row has a clone size; where given, it reads once, few, many or a size class.

>TRBD2|TRBJ2-7|TRBV9|few
CASSANPGLAYEQYF
TGTGCCAGCAGCGCAAATCCGGGACTAGCCTACGAGCAGTACTTC
>.|TRBJ1-2|TRBV7-2|once
CASSLALGTVYGYTF
TGTGCCAGCAGCTTAGCGCTAGGGACGGTGTATGGCTACACCTTC
>TRBD1|TRBJ1-5|TRBV4-1|.
CASSPGTDNQPQHF
TGCGCCAGCAGCCCCGGGACAGACAATCAGCCCCAGCATTTT
>.|TRBJ1-5|TRBV5-1|.
CASSLAQEMPQHF
TGCGCCAGCAGCTTGGCACAGGAGATGCCCCAGCATTTT
>.|TRBJ1-4|TRBV5-1|.
CASSLGGTGEKLFF
TGCGCCAGCAGCTTGGGAGGGACGGGTGAAAAACTGTTTTTT
>TRBD1|TRBJ1-2|TRBV11-2|.
CASSLLRDRGLANYGYTF
TGTGCCAGCAGCTTACTCAGGGACAGGGGCTTAGCTAACTATGGCTACACCTTC
>TRBD2|TRBJ2-1|TRBV27|.
CASSPHRTSNNEQFF
TGTGCCAGCAGCCCTCACAGGACTAGTAACAATGAGCAGTTCTTC
>TRBD1|TRBJ2-2|TRBV3-1/TRBV3-2|.
CASRRQGNTGELFF
TGTGCCAGCAGACGACAGGGGAACACCGGGGAGCTGTTTTTT
>TRBD1|TRBJ1-3|TRBV5-4|.
CASSRDRNSGNTIYF
TGTGCCAGCAGCCGGGACAGGAACTCTGGAAACACCATATATTTT
>.|TRBJ2-7|TRBV6-2/TRBV6-3|.
CASSYPGAPHEQYF
TGTGCCAGCAGTTACCCAGGTGCCCCACACGAGCAGTACTTC
>.|TRBJ1-2|TRBV28|once
CASSLWTVYGYTF
TGTGCCAGCAGTTTATGGACAGTTTATGGCTACACCTTC
>TRBD1|TRBJ1-2|TRBV7-2|few
CASSLRDRDGYTF
TGTGCCAGCAGCTTACGGGACAGGGATGGCTACACCTTC
>TRBD1|TRBJ2-6|TRBV6-5|once
CASRKGAHGANVLTF
TGTGCCAGCAGAAAGGGGGCACATGGGGCCAACGTCCTGACTTTC
>TRBD2|TRBJ2-7|TRBV27|once
CASRLAGAAYEQYF
TGTGCCAGCAGGTTAGCGGGGGCCGCTTACGAGCAGTACTTC
>.|TRBJ1-2|TRBV7-3|.
CASSLTGFYGYTF
TGTGCCAGCAGCTTAACGGGATTCTATGGCTACACCTTC
>.|TRBJ1-1|TRBV19|.
CASSTPNTEAFF
TGTGCCAGTTCCACGCCGAACACTGAAGCTTTCTTT
>.|TRBJ1-1|TRBV4-3|.
CASSRTGDTEAFF
TGCGCCAGCAGCCGGACCGGTGACACTGAAGCTTTCTTT
>.|TRBJ1-2|TRBV6-5|.
CASRRTSTAYGYTF
TGTGCCAGCAGACGGACTTCTACTGCGTATGGCTACACCTTC
>.|TRBJ1-3|TRBV27|.
CASSLRGSGNTIYF
TGTGCCAGCAGTTTGAGAGGCTCTGGAAACACCATATATTTT
>.|TRBJ2-6|TRBV15|.
CATSRGAVGPSSGANVLTF
TGTGCCACCAGCAGAGGTGCGGTCGGTCCGAGCTCTGGGGCCAACGTCCTGACTTTC
>.|TRBJ2-5|TRBV5-3|.
CARSKERTGETQYF
TGTGCCAGAAGCAAGGAACGGACGGGGGAGACCCAGTACTTC
>TRBD2|TRBJ2-1|TRBV4-3|.
CASSQDRGLAGGPGNEQFF
TGCGCCAGCAGCCAAGATCGGGGGCTAGCGGGGGGGCCGGGCAATGAGCAGTTCTTC
>TRBD1|TRBJ1-4|TRBV27|.
CASSIGRGQGATNEKLFF
TGTGCCAGCAGTATAGGGAGGGGACAGGGTGCAACTAATGAAAAACTGTTTTTT
>.|TRBJ1-6|TRBV28|once
CASSSFTGGVTPLHF
TGTGCCAGCAGTTCTTTCACAGGAGGAGTTACACCCCTCCACTTT
>TRBD1|TRBJ1-6|TRBV19|few
CASRPRGAYSPLHF
TGTGCCAGTAGGCCCAGGGGGGCTTATTCACCCCTCCACTTT
>.|TRBJ1-1|TRBV27|once
CASSRTQGFMNTEAFF
TGTGCCAGCAGTCGGACTCAGGGGTTCATGAACACTGAAGCTTTCTTT
>.|TRBJ1-4|TRBV5-1|.
CASSLAGIGEKLFF
TGCGCCAGCAGCTTGGCAGGGATTGGTGAAAAACTGTTTTTT
>.|TRBJ1-1|TRBV3-1/TRBV3-2|.
CASTRGGTEAFF
TGTGCCAGCACTAGGGGGGGCACTGAAGCTTTCTTT
>.|TRBJ2-7|TRBV11-2|.
CASSLAPGQSYEQYF
TGTGCCAGCAGCTTGGCCCCGGGACAATCCTACGAGCAGTACTTC
>.|TRBJ1-2|TRBV7-2|few
CASSFFRENYGYTF
TGTGCCAGCAGCTTTTTCAGGGAGAACTATGGCTACACCTTC
>.|TRBJ1-1|TRBV2|.
CASSDLGSTMNTEAFF
TGTGCCAGCAGTGATCTGGGATCAACCATGAACACTGAAGCTTTCTTT
>TRBD2|TRBJ2-5|TRBV7-2|.
CASSLNSGGPETQYF
TGTGCCAGCAGCTTAAATAGCGGGGGGCCGGAGACCCAGTACTTC
>TRBD1|TRBJ2-7|TRBV19|.
CASAGTDYAYEQYF
TGTGCCAGCGCCGGGACAGACTATGCCTACGAGCAGTACTTC
>.|TRBJ2-7|TRBV7-2|.
CASSSPPGGYEQYF
TGTGCCAGCAGCTCCCCCCCTGGGGGCTACGAGCAGTACTTC
>.|TRBJ2-7|TRBV27|.
CASSLSMGKYEQYF
TGTGCCAGCAGTTTATCGATGGGAAAGTACGAGCAGTACTTC
>.|TRBJ1-2|TRBV15|.
CATSRDPPIYGYTF
TGTGCCACCAGCAGAGATCCCCCCATATATGGCTACACCTTC
>.|TRBJ2-5|TRBV4-1|.
CASSQESRGQETQYF
TGCGCCAGCAGCCAAGAAAGCAGGGGCCAAGAGACCCAGTACTTC